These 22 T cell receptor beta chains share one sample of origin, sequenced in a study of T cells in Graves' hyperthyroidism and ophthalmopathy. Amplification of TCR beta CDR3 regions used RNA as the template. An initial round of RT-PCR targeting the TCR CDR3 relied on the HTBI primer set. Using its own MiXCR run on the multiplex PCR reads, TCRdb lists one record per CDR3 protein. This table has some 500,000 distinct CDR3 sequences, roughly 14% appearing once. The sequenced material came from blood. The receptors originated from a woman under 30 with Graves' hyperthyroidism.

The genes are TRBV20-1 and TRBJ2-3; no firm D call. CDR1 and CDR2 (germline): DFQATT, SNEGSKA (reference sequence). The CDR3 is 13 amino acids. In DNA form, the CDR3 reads TGCAGCCCAGGCCCGTCCAACACAGATACGCAGTATTTT. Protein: CSPGPSNTDTQYF.

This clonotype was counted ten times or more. This CDR3 reads CASSGGLAGDLRNEQFF. CDR3 DNA: TGCGCCAGCAGCGGGGGACTAGCGGGAGACCTGCGGAATGAGCAGTTCTTC. This rearrangement joins TRBV5-1 to TRBJ2-1; 14 bases fit TRBD2. Germline CDR1 SGHRS, CDR2 YFSETQ. The CDR3 length is 17 residues. V lost 4 bases and J lost 7; bases outside the gene matches: 10.

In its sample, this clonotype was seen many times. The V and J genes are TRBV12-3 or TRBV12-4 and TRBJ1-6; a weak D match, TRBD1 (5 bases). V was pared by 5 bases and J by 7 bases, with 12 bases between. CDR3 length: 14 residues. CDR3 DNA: TGTGCCAGCAGTGGACAATTACAGAATTCACCCCTCCACTTT. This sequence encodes CASSGQLQNSPLHF.

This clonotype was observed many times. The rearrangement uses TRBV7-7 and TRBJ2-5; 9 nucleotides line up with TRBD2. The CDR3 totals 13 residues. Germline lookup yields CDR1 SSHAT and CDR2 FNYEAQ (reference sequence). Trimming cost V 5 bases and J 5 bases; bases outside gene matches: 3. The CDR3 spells CASSQSGRETQYF. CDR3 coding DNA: TGTGCCAGCAGCCAAAGCGGGAGGGAGACCCAGTACTTC.

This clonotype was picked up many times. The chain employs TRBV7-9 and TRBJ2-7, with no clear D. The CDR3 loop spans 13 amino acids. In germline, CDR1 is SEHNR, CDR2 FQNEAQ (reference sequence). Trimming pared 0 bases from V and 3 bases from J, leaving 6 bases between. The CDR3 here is CASSLAQDYEQYF. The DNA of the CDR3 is TGTGCCAGCAGCTTAGCGCAGGACTACGAGCAGTACTTC.

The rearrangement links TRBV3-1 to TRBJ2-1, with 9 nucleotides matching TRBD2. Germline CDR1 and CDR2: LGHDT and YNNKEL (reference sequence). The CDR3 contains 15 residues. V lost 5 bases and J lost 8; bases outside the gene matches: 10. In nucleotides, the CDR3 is TGTGCCAGCAGCTCGGTAGGTAGCGGGAGTTATGAGCAGTTCTTC. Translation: CASSSVGSGSYEQFF.

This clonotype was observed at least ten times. The CDR3 loop reads CASSTRQGASEAFF. The CDR3 DNA sequence: TGTGCCAGCAGCACCCGACAGGGGGCTAGTGAAGCTTTCTTT. The chain uses TRBV11-2 and TRBJ1-1; 10 nucleotides agree with TRBD1. Germline-derived CDR1 and CDR2 are SGHAT and FQNNGV. The junction had 7 bases not matched to a gene; V was cut back by 5 bases and J by 7 bases. There are 14 residues in the CDR3.

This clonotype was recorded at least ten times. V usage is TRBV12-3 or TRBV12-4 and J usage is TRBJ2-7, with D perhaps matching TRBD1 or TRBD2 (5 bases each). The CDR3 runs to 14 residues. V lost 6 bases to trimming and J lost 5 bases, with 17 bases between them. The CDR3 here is CASSHRHRDHEQYF. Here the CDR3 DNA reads TGTGCCAGCAGCCACCGCCACCGGGACCACGAGCAGTACTTC.

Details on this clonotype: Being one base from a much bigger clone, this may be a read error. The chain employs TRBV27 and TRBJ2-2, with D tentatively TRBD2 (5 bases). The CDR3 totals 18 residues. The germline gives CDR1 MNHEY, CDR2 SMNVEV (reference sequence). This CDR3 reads CASSYSKYSATYTGKLFF. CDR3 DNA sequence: TGTGCCAGCAGTTACTCGAAATACAGCGCCACCTACACCGGGAAGCTGTTTTTT.

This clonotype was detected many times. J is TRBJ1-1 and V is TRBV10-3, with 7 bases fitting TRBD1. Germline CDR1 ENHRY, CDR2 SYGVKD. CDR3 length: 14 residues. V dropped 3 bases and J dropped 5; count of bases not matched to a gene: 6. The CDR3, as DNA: TGTGCCATCAGTGACTTAGCGGGACAGACTGAAGCTTTCTTT. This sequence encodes CAISDLAGQTEAFF.

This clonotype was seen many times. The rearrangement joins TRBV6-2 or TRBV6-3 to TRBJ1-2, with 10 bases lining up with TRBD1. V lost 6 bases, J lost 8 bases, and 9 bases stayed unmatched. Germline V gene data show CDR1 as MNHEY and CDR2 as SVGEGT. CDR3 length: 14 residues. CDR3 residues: CASSPGTGERGYTF. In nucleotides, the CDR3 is TGTGCCAGCAGCCCCGGGACAGGGGAACGCGGCTACACCTTC.

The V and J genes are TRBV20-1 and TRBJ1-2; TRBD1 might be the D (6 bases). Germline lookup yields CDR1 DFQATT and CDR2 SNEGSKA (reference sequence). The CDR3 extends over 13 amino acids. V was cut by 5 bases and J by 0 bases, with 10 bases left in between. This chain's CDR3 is CSAWTVTNYGYTF. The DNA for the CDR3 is TGCAGTGCTTGGACAGTAACTAACTATGGCTACACCTTC.

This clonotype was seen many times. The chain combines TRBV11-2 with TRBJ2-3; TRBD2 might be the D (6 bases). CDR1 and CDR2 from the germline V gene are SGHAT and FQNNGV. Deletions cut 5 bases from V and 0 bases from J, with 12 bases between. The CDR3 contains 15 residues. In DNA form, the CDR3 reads TGTGCCAGCAGCCTCTCGAGCGGGAGCACAGATACGCAGTATTTT. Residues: CASSLSSGSTDTQYF.

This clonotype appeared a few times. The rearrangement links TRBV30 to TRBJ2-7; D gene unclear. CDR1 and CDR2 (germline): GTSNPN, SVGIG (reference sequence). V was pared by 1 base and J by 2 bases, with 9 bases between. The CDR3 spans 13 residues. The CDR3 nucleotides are TGTGCCTGGAGTGCCGGCATCACCTACGAGCAGTACGTC. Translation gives CAWSAGITYEQYV.

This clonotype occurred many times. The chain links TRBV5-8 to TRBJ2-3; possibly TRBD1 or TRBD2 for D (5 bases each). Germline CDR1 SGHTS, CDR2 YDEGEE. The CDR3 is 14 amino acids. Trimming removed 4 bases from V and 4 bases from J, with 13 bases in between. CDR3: CASSKLGEPDTQYF. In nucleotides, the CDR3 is TGTGCCAGCAGCAAATTGGGGGAGCCAGATACGCAGTATTTT.

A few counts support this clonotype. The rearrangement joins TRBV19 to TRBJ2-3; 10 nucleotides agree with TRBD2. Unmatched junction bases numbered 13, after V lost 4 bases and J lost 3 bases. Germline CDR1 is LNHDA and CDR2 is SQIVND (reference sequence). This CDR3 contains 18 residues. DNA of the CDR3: TGTGCCAGTAGTACCCCTAGCGGGAGAGGGGGAAAAACAGATACGCAGTATTTT. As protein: CASSTPSGRGGKTDTQYF. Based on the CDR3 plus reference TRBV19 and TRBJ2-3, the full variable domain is DGGITQSPKYLFRKEGQNVTLSCEQNLNHDAMYWYRQDPGQGLRLIYYSQIVNDFQKGDIAEGYSVSREKKESFPLTVTSAQKNPTAFYLCASSTPSGRGGKTDTQYFGPGTRLTVL.

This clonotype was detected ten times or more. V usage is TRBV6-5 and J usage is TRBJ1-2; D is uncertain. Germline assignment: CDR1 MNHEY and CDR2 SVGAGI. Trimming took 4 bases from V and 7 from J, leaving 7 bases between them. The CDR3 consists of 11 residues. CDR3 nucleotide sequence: TGTGCCAGCAGTTCCTTGAGTGGCTACACCTTC. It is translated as CASSSLSGYTF.

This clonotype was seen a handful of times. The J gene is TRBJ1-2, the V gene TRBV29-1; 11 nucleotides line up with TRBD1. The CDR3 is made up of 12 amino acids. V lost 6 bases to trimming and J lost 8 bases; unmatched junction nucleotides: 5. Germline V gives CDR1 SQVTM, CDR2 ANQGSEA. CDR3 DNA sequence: TGCAGCGTGTGGACAGGGGGCGAAGGCTACACCTTC. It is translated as CSVWTGGEGYTF.

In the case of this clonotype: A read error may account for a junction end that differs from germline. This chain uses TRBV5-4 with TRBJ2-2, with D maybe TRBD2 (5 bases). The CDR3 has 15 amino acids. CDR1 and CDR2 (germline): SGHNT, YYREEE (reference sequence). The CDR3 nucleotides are TGTGCCAGCACACCGGGAATAAACATTCCCGGGGAGCTGGTTTTT. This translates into CASTPGINIPGELVF.

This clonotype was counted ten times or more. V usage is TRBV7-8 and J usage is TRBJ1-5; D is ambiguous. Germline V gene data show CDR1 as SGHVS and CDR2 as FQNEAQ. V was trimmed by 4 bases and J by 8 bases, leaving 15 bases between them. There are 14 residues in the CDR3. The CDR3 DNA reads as TGTGCCAGCAGCTCCTTATCGGGTATTGAGCCCCAGCATTTT. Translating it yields CASSSLSGIEPQHF.

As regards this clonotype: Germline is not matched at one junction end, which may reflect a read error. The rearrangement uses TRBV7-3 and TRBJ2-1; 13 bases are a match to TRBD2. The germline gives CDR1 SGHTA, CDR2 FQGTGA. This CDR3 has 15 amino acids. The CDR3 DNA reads TGTGCCCGCAGCTTAAGACTAGCGGGGGGAAATGAGCAGTTCTTC. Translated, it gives CARSLRLAGGNEQFF.

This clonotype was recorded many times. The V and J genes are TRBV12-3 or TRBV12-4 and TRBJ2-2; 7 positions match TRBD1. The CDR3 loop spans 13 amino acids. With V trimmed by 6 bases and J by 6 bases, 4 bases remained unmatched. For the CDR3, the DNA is TGTGCCAGCAGCCTGACAGGGCCCGGGGAGCTGTTTTTT. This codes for CASSLTGPGELFF.